This TCR beta chain originates from a study of blood T cell repertoires in COVID-19. In the study overall: Italy, Spain and the United States were the sources of the convalescent and acute COVID-19 samples. Sources were T cells, B-cell-depleted T cells, or PBMCs; the material itself was cDNA or gDNA.

V lost 3 bases and J lost 5; bases outside the gene matches: 15. The CDR3 consists of 18 residues. Germline V gene sequence: CDR1 MGHRA, CDR2 YSYEKL. Repertoires were generated with immunoSEQ multiplex PCR, while TCRdb's copy carries only in-frame clones and drops some. The sample records about 270,000 clones, roughly 87% being singletons. This clonotype was sampled from a woman in her 30s who had recovered from COVID-19. The specimen sequenced was PBMCs or T cells enriched from blood (not recorded which). The V and J genes are TRBV4-1 and TRBJ1-4; 7 bases match TRBD1. The CDR3 is CASSHPGWRQGRNEKLFF. The CDR3 DNA follows: TGCGCCAGCAGCCACCCCGGGTGGAGACAGGGTAGGAATGAAAAACTGTTTTTT.